Listed below are T cell receptor beta chains from one sample, sequenced in a study of molecular identifiers for immune sequencing clone quantification. From the PCR reads, TCRdb called clonotypes with MiXCR, one entry per CDR3 protein. The sample yields under 800,000 distinct CDR3 sequences, 25% seen once. The sequenced material came from naive CD8+ T cells from blood, with Jurkat cell RNA spiked in. All receptors derive from a human donor in good health. Some libraries in this study had Jurkat cell RNA spiked in. Each CDR3 is given with its conserved first and last residue. A D gene is named only where the DNA matches it firmly. A row's size may be missing; if present it is once, few, many or a size class.

TRBV6-5	TRBD2	few	TRBJ2-1	CASGLAVGYNEQFF	TGTGCCAGCGGGCTAGCGGTTGGGTACAATGAGCAGTTCTTC
TRBV5-1	TRBD1	many	TRBJ1-1	CASSFPGGETEAFF	TGCGCCAGCAGCTTCCCAGGGGGCGAGACTGAAGCTTTCTTT
TRBV12-3/TRBV12-4	.	.	TRBJ2-3	CASSLFSTPGTDTQYF	TGTGCCAGCAGTTTATTTTCGACACCCGGCACAGATACGCAGTATTTT
TRBV6-5	.	.	TRBJ1-2	CASSYTRMPPEIYGYTF	TGTGCCAGCAGTTACACCCGGATGCCCCCTGAAATCTATGGCTACACCTTC
TRBV2	.	many	TRBJ2-3	CASSERSGIETDTQYF	TGTGCCAGCAGCGAACGTAGCGGAATTGAGACAGATACGCAGTATTTT
TRBV30	.	many	TRBJ1-2	CAWSEDGYGYTF	TGTGCCTGGAGTGAGGATGGTTATGGCTACACCTTC
TRBV9	TRBD2	few	TRBJ2-5	CASSTRGVETQYF	TGTGCCAGCAGCACCCGGGGGGTAGAGACCCAGTACTTC
TRBV7-2	.	many	TRBJ2-7	CASSLQPVYEQYF	TGTGCCAGCAGCTTACAGCCCGTCTACGAGCAGTACTTC
TRBV28	.	.	TRBJ2-5	CASSFRPETQYF	TGTGCCAGCAGTTTTCGCCCAGAGACCCAGTACTTC
TRBV27	.	few	TRBJ1-2	CASSYSPGGAHYGYTF	TGTGCCAGCAGTTACTCTCCCGGCGGGGCACACTATGGCTACACCTTC
TRBV12-5	.	.	TRBJ1-2	CASARGVPPGLLGYTF	TGTGCTAGTGCCAGAGGGGTCCCTCCGGGTCTCTTGGGCTACACCTTC
TRBV9	.	.	TRBJ1-6	CASSVGRGGDSPLHF	TGTGCCAGCAGCGTAGGCAGGGGTGGTGATTCACCCCTCCACTTT
TRBV28	.	.	TRBJ2-1	CASSLQDFIKSSYNEQFF	TGTGCCAGCAGTTTACAGGACTTTATTAAAAGCTCCTACAATGAGCAGTTCTTC
TRBV5-1	.	many	TRBJ2-1	CASSEGGSYNEQFF	TGCGCCAGCTCAGAGGGGGGGTCCTACAATGAGCAGTTCTTC
TRBV19	.	.	TRBJ2-1	CASSISPRGGEQFF	TGTGCCAGTAGTATTAGTCCCAGGGGAGGTGAGCAGTTCTTC
TRBV5-4	.	many	TRBJ2-7	CASSLFGEGQYEQYF	TGTGCCAGCAGCTTGTTCGGGGAAGGCCAATACGAGCAGTACTTC
TRBV9	.	.	TRBJ1-2	CASSVGSREGSRGYTF	TGTGCCAGCAGCGTAGGATCACGGGAGGGGTCCCGGGGCTACACCTTC
TRBV5-6	.	.	TRBJ1-1	CASRGLLNTEAFF	TGTGCCAGCAGGGGATTATTGAACACTGAAGCTTTCTTT
TRBV19	.	few	TRBJ2-7	CASSIGGTGYEQYF	TGTGCCAGTAGTATCGGAGGGACCGGCTACGAGCAGTACTTC
TRBV10-1	.	few	TRBJ2-4	CASSESVFSVSNAKNIQYF	TGCGCCAGCAGTGAGTCTGTGTTCAGCGTGTCCAACGCCAAAAACATTCAGTACTTC
TRBV11-3	.	few	TRBJ2-1	CASSFEYNEQFF	TGTGCCAGCAGCTTCGAATACAATGAGCAGTTCTTC
TRBV4-1	TRBD1	few	TRBJ1-2	CASSQDVWETGGYGYTF	TGCGCCAGCAGCCAAGATGTATGGGAGACAGGGGGCTATGGCTACACCTTC
TRBV15	.	many	TRBJ2-3	CATSRDPSGLLYLVDTQYF	TGTGCCACCAGCAGAGACCCGAGCGGACTATTATACCTTGTGGATACGCAGTATTTT